Described below is a single TCR beta chain sequence and its context. The specificity of this receptor is unknown. No much larger clonotype is one base removed from it; base qualities were not supplied. The germline V and J ends show losses of 5 bases and 10 bases respectively, and no gene match explains 6 bases of the junction. The CDR3 spans 12 residues, from the cysteine through the phenylalanine. CDR3 DNA only is kept here, 36 bases in frame from base 1. Based on the germline V gene, the CDR1 and CDR2 sequences are SGHRS and YFSETQ. Per the publication, the time point label means: baseline pretreatment blood. The treatment or condition label of this sample denotes: 15 Gy SBRT to primary tumor, nephrectomy 4 weeks later. To follow tumor-enriched clonotypes, peripheral blood was collected serially from radiation-treated patients at baseline and again at 2 weeks and 4 weeks after SBRT. Every patient had renal cell carcinoma of clear cell pathology. Genomic DNA for TCR sequencing was prepared using the QIAamp DNA Blood Mini Kit (Qiagen). The analyses included only samples that passed all quality control checks.

These data come from a study of radiation and T cells in renal cell carcinoma (dated by TCRdb to 2019 to 2021). Context from the whole study: The samples were obtained from a clinical trial, where primary renal cell carcinomas were treated with 15 Gy stereotactic body radiation therapy and then removed by nephrectomy 4 weeks afterward. In total, approximately 55 samples, comprising approximately 26 tumors and some 27 peripheral blood samples, were subjected to TCR beta sequencing. Across all 50 or so samples, 4,016,671 unique CDR3 nucleotide sequences, encoding roughly 3 million unique CDR3 amino acid sequences, were identified. Study-wide findings and limitations: Because pretreatment tumor biopsies were not available, the baseline intratumoral presence of clonotypes could not be determined. In blood, the top tumor clonotypes increased between baseline and 2 weeks post-radiation and then shrank by 4 weeks, which suggests that tumor-resident clones expanded only transiently. Changes in the blood repertoire were not tracked past 4 weeks after treatment. With a single-armed trial design, the study had no way to address how radiation dose or scheduling affects the TCR repertoire.

TCR beta libraries were generated from genomic DNA with the immunoSEQ kit, following the manufacturer's recommendations. For library preparation, a first multiplex PCR was performed with proprietary primers, followed by a second PCR in which unique barcodes were added, and bead cleanups were performed after each round. A positive control reaction and a negative control reaction, both provided in the kit, were run with every batch of samples. The final libraries were assessed on an Agilent 4200 TapeStation D1000 ScreenTape, pooled by volume, and quantified by qPCR. Sequencing ran on an Illumina NextSeq500 with a MidOutput 150-cycle cartridge, using 156 Read1 and 15 Index1 cycles with kit custom primers. The pooled library was loaded at about 1 pM, with a roughly 20% PhiX control spiked in. The authors' analysis ran thus. Vendor-processed data were analyzed in R, with a clonotype defined as all T cells sharing the same CDR3 nucleotide sequence. For clone abundance analyses, frequencies were normalized to the 10,000 most abundant clones in each sample. Public T cell clones, which averaged fewer than five per sample, were removed prior to analysis. An abundance difference of at least 32-fold between compartments was the criterion for calling clonotypes tumor-enriched or baseline blood-enriched. A beta-binomial differential abundance model was used to identify clonotypes that expanded or contracted between blood time points. The Baroni-Urbani and Buser coefficient was used to measure tumor-blood repertoire similarity, and groups were compared with two-tailed Wilcoxon tests in R. TCRdb provides this immuneACCESS table in a form limited to in-frame rearrangements. Some clones are lacking; in checked studies, under half of them reflect an unresolved V gene, and why the rest are absent is not known. V and J calls and clone size follow that table, whereas D and trimming were derived from the DNA. The sample yields some 140,000 clones; approximately 91% were counted once. The ten biggest clones cover 12% of the sample.

Sequencing was performed on blood, taken from a patient whose treatment included radiotherapy and nephrectomy. The TCR sequence derives from a woman between 45 and 65 years old with renal cell carcinoma. The chain links TRBV5-1 with TRBJ2-1, and TRBD1 aligns with 7 junction nucleotides. CDR3 region: CASRRDRDEQFF. The DNA sequence follows: TGCGCCAGCAGGAGAGACAGGGACGAGCAGTTCTTC. The CDR3, completed at both ends by the reference TRBV5-1 and TRBJ2-1 genes, gives the full variable domain KAGVTQTPRYLIKTRGQQVTLSCSPISGHRSVSWYQQTPGQGLQFLFEYFSETQRNKGNFPGRFSGRQFSNSRSEMNVSTLELGDSALYLCASRRDRDEQFFGPGTRLTVL.